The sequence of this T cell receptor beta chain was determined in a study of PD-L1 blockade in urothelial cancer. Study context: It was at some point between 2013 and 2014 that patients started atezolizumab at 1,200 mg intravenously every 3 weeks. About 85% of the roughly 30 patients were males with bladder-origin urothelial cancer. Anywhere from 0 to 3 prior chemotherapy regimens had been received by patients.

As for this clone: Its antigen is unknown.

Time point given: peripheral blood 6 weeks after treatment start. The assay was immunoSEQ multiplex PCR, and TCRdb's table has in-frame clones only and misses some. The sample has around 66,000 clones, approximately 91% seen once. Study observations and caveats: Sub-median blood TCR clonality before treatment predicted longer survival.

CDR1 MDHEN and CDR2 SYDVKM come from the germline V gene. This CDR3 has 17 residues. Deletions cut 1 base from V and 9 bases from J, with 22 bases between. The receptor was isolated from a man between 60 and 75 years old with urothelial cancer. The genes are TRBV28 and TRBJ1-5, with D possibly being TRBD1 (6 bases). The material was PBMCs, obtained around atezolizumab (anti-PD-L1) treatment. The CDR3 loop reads CASSLSAGAKSIGPQHF. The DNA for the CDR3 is TGTGCCAGCAGTTTATCGGCAGGGGCTAAGTCGATAGGGCCCCAGCATTTT. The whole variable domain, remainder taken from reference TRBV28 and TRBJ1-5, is DVKVTQSSRYLVKRTGEKVFLECVQDMDHENMFWYRQDPGLGLRLIYFSYDVKMKEKGDIPEGYSVSREKKERFSLILESASTNQTSMYLCASSLSAGAKSIGPQHFGDGTRLSIL.